What follows describes a single T cell receptor beta chain. These data are taken from a study of T cell changes during pregnancy in multiple sclerosis. V lost 6 bases to trimming and J lost 7 bases, with 7 bases between them. The CDR3 contains 12 residues. The germline gives CDR1 SGHTA, CDR2 FQGNSA. Sequencing used immunoSEQ multiplex PCR; TCRdb keeps in-frame clones, though not all of them. The sample contains tens of thousands of clones, 80% to 95% of which appear only once. The specimen comprised CD8+ T cells from peripheral blood mononuclear cells, sampled in the second trimester of pregnancy. This receptor was identified in a female donor with multiple sclerosis, enrolled in a pregnancy study. The V call is TRBV7-2, the J call TRBJ1-6; D ambiguous. The DNA of the CDR3 is TGTGCCAGCAGGGGAGGGAATTCACCCCTCCACTTT. Translation: CASRGGNSPLHF.